This T cell receptor beta chain was identified during a study of graft-versus-host responses after intestinal transplantation. About the research overall: Recipients uniformly received anti-thymocyte globulin induction, followed by tacrolimus and steroids for roughly 3 years.

Intraepithelial and lamina propria lymphocytes were isolated from graft specimens. The CDR3 runs to 12 residues. Germline V gene data show CDR1 as MNHEY and CDR2 as SVGAGI. Trimming stripped 8 bases from V and 2 bases from J, with 9 bases between. Sequencing used immunoSEQ multiplex PCR; TCRdb keeps in-frame clones, though not all of them. The sample includes 9,000 to 10,000 clones, 86% of them seen just once. This TCR derives from a human patient who received an intestinal transplant, so some T cells may come from the graft donor. The chain employs TRBV6-5 and TRBJ2-5; D gene unclear. The source was ileum tissue, collected roughly 730 days after intestinal transplantation. CDR3 amino acids: CASAATQETQYF. The CDR3 nucleotides read TGTGCCAGCGCGGCGACGCAAGAGACCCAGTACTTC.